The 30 T cell receptor beta chains given below trace back to one sample, sequenced in a study of cytomegalovirus exposure and HLA in healthy donors. The PCR employed 60 Vbeta primers together with 13 Jbeta primers. TCRdb's table, derived via immunoSEQ multiplex PCR, lists solely in-frame clones and lacks some. Among approximately 110,000 clones, about 80% were seen once, and the ten largest hold more than 3%. Sequencing was done on a sample of PBMCs. The receptors were sampled from a middle-aged woman in good health and CMV-seronegative.

The CDR3 DNA sequence: TGCGCCAGCAGCGCTTGGGGCGACACTGAAGCTTTCTTT. Its translation: CASSAWGDTEAFF. The chain is built from TRBV5-1 and TRBJ1-1, with D possibly matching TRBD1 (5 bases). This CDR3 spans 13 amino acids. The germline V gene has CDR1 SGHRS and CDR2 YFSETQ. V was pared by 4 bases and J by 3 bases, with 10 bases between. The full variable domain, its missing parts supplied by reference TRBV5-1 and TRBJ1-1, is KAGVTQTPRYLIKTRGQQVTLSCSPISGHRSVSWYQQTPGQGLQFLFEYFSETQRNKGNFPGRFSGRQFSNSRSEMNVSTLELGDSALYLCASSAWGDTEAFFGQGTRLTVV.

The chain links TRBV28 to TRBJ1-2; 9 bases agree with TRBD1. The trim removed 8 bases at V and 8 bases at J, leaving 9 bases unmatched. The CDR3 covers 13 residues. CDR1 and CDR2 from the germline V gene are MDHEN and SYDVKM. CDR3 loop: CASRSGTGRGYTF. The CDR3 DNA reads as TGTGCCAGCCGTTCCGGGACAGGGCGCGGCTACACCTTC.

This clone was detected a few times. The chain employs TRBV7-2 and TRBJ1-2; the D gene is possibly TRBD1 (6 bases). Germline V gene data show CDR1 as SGHTA and CDR2 as FQGNSA. Trimming shortened V by 4 bases and J by 8 bases, and 17 bases separated the two germline ends. The CDR3 is 14 residues long. The CDR3 coding sequence is TGTGCCAGCAGCTACATACAGGGAAATCAAGGCTACACCTTC. Translating it yields CASSYIQGNQGYTF. Based on the CDR3 plus reference TRBV7-2 and TRBJ1-2, the full variable domain is GAGVSQSPSNKVTEKGKDVELRCDPISGHTALYWYRQSLGQGLEFLIYFQGNSAPDKSGLPSDRFSAERTGGSVSTLTIQRTQQEDSAVYLCASSYIQGNQGYTFGSGTRLTVV.

The chain combines TRBV6-1 with TRBJ2-1, with 12 bases identical to TRBD1. The trim removed 4 bases at V and 9 bases at J, leaving 4 bases unmatched. This CDR3 region has 14 residues. CDR1 is MNHNS, CDR2 SASEGT, per germline. The CDR3 here is CASSAGQGAGEQFF. The CDR3 DNA is TGTGCCAGCAGTGCGGGACAGGGGGCAGGTGAGCAGTTCTTC.

The chain carries TRBV9 and TRBJ2-2; maybe TRBD1 (6 bases). Germline assignment: CDR1 SGDLS and CDR2 YYNGEE. The V and J ends lost 4 bases and 0 bases respectively, with 13 bases between them. The CDR3 contains 16 residues. CDR3 sequence (DNA): TGTGCCAGCAGCACTAGGACAGTCTCGAACACCGGGGAGCTGTTTTTT. Protein product: CASSTRTVSNTGELFF.

V is TRBV7-2 and J is TRBJ1-6, with D possibly TRBD1 on 6 matching bases. CDR1 is SGHTA, CDR2 FQGNSA, per germline. The V gene lost 0 bases and the J gene lost 0 bases, with 12 bases spanning the gap. The CDR3 loop spans 18 amino acids. CDR3 region: CASSLAGASSSYNSPLHF. The CDR3 region has the DNA TGTGCCAGCAGCTTAGCGGGGGCCTCGAGCTCCTATAATTCACCCCTCCACTTT.

The chain links TRBV28 to TRBJ2-1; tentatively, D is TRBD2 (6 bases). Germline V CDR1 and CDR2: MDHEN, SYDVKM. The CDR3 is 15 residues long. V was cut by 3 bases and J by 5 bases, with 14 bases left in between. CDR3 region: CASSLRGLANNEQFF. The CDR3 nucleotides read TGTGCCAGCAGTTTGAGGGGACTCGCAAACAATGAGCAGTTCTTC.

This chain joins TRBV28 and TRBJ1-5; D is unclear. This CDR3 has 15 residues. V was cut by 2 bases and J by 2 bases, with 10 bases left in between. Germline CDR1 MDHEN, CDR2 SYDVKM. The CDR3 protein is CASSLLRGGNQPQHF. Here the CDR3 DNA reads TGTGCCAGCAGTTTACTCCGGGGTGGCAATCAGCCCCAGCATTTT.

This chain joins TRBV6-1 and TRBJ2-3, with D uncertain. Germline CDR1 reads MNHNS; CDR2 reads SASEGT. V was pared by 6 bases and J by 0 bases, with 4 bases between. The length of the CDR3 is 12 residues. CDR3 nucleotide sequence: TGTGCCAGCAGAGCTAGCACAGATACGCAGTATTTT. Translating it yields CASRASTDTQYF.

The rearrangement uses TRBV28 and TRBJ1-1; no definite D call. Deletions cut 5 bases from V and 5 bases from J, with 9 bases between. CDR3 length equals 12 residues. Germline V gene lookup returns CDR1 MDHEN and CDR2 SYDVKM. Written as DNA, the CDR3 is TGTGCCAGCAGTCCCCCGGGGACTGAAGCTTTCTTT. Its translation is CASSPPGTEAFF.

The rearrangement joins TRBV29-1 to TRBJ2-3, with D perhaps matching TRBD1 (6 bases). This CDR3 contains 15 residues. With 6 bases removed from V and 1 base from J, the gap between germline ends came to 17 bases. CDR1 SQVTM and CDR2 ANQGSEA come from the germline V gene. The CDR3 reads CSVAEQGRGTDTQYF. The CDR3 nucleotides are TGCAGCGTCGCCGAACAGGGCAGGGGCACAGATACGCAGTATTTT.

The table lists this clone with a count of one. The V and J genes are TRBV9 and TRBJ2-3; D is perhaps TRBD1 (5 bases). Trimming took 4 bases from V and 4 from J, leaving 22 bases between them. CDR3 size: 17 residues. The germline V gene encodes CDR1 SGDLS and CDR2 YYNGEE. The CDR3 nucleotides read TGTGCCAGCAGCCCCTTTTATAGGGGTATGTACTCAGATACGCAGTATTTT. This gives the protein CASSPFYRGMYSDTQYF.

This rearrangement joins TRBV29-1 to TRBJ1-1, with a tentative D call TRBD1 (5 bases). Trimming pared 2 bases from V and 1 base from J, leaving 11 bases between. The CDR3 contains 14 residues. CDR1 and CDR2 from the germline V gene are SQVTM and ANQGSEA. CDR3 region: CSVESPGRNTEAFF. CDR3 bases: TGCAGCGTTGAATCCCCAGGGCGGAACACTGAAGCTTTCTTT.

The chain joins TRBV4-2 to TRBJ1-2, with no clear D. V was clipped by 1 base and J by 3 bases, with 12 bases between them. The CDR3 is 15 residues long. The germline gives CDR1 LGHNA, CDR2 YNFKEQ. This chain's CDR3 is CASSQAGGTDYGYTF. As DNA, the CDR3 is TGTGCCAGCAGCCAAGCGGGAGGAACTGACTATGGCTACACCTTC.

Only one count was recorded for this clone. This chain connects TRBV5-1 to TRBJ1-4, with a weak D call TRBD1 (5 bases). The V end lost 1 base, the J end lost 8 bases, and 12 bases lay between the germline ends. The CDR3 runs to 14 residues. Germline assignment: CDR1 SGHRS and CDR2 YFSETQ. The CDR3 DNA reads as TGCGCCAGCAGCTTGTACCAGGGAGGGGAAAAACTGTTTTTT. This encodes CASSLYQGGEKLFF.

As regards this clone: This CDR3 is also generated by other DNA sequences in the sample. The chain couples TRBV7-2 to TRBJ1-6; D is ambiguous. Trimming took off 5 bases at V and 1 base at J, with 9 bases between the two ends. Germline CDR1 reads SGHTA; CDR2 reads FQGNSA. The length of the CDR3 is 15 residues. The CDR3, as DNA: TGTGCCAGCAGCCCGGGAGGTTCCTATAATTCACCCCTCCACTTT. Translation: CASSPGGSYNSPLHF.

In DNA form, the CDR3 reads TGTGCCATCAGAGAGGGGCGACAGGACTACGAGCAGTACTTC. Translated: CAIREGRQDYEQYF. The chain links TRBV10-3 to TRBJ2-7; a weak D match, TRBD1 (6 bases). V lost 6 bases and J 3 bases, leaving 15 bases between the germline ends. From germline, CDR1 is ENHRY and CDR2 SYGVKD. CDR3 length equals 14 residues.

The chain uses TRBV18 and TRBJ2-4; possibly TRBD1 for D (6 bases). The ends were cut back, 3 bases at V and 1 base at J, with 16 bases in the middle. From germline, CDR1 is KGHSH and CDR2 LQKENI. This CDR3 has 17 amino acids. Written as DNA, the CDR3 is TGTGCCAGCTCACCCGCCGGACAGTCAGGGGCCAAAAACATTCAGTACTTC. Encoded protein: CASSPAGQSGAKNIQYF.

This sequence joins TRBV9 and TRBJ2-2; 11 nucleotides line up with TRBD2. Germline CDR1 SGDLS, CDR2 YYNGEE. V was pared by 3 bases and J by 7 bases, with 14 bases of the junction left unmatched. The CDR3 is 18 residues long. The CDR3 nucleotides are TGTGCCAGCAGCGCTGTACTAAGACTCACTAGCGGGAGCGGGGAGCTGTTTTTT. It is translated as CASSAVLRLTSGSGELFF.

The chain is built from TRBV7-9 and TRBJ1-2; a possible D gene is TRBD1 (5 bases). V dropped 5 bases and J dropped 8 bases, with 15 bases sitting between them. The CDR3 runs 13 residues. The V gene's germline CDR1 is SEHNR and CDR2 FQNEAQ (reference sequence). The CDR3 DNA reads as TGTGCCAGCAGCCCGGGGACTTCACAAGGCTACACCTTC. It translates to CASSPGTSQGYTF.

A remark on this clone: Other DNA sequences in this sample translate to the same CDR3. The chain recombines TRBV18 with TRBJ1-4; D ambiguous. Trimming pared 1 base from V and 0 bases from J, leaving 9 bases between. The CDR3 runs to 16 residues. Germline V gives CDR1 KGHSH, CDR2 LQKENI. For the CDR3, the DNA is TGTGCCAGCTCACCACTGTCCAGGACAACTAATGAAAAACTGTTTTTT. This gives the protein CASSPLSRTTNEKLFF.

This chain joins TRBV5-1 and TRBJ2-1; maybe TRBD2 (6 bases). The CDR3 runs to 15 residues. Germline V lookup: CDR1 SGHRS, CDR2 YFSETQ. V shed 0 bases and J shed 0 bases, with 7 bases lying between them. For the CDR3, the DNA is TGCGCCAGCAGCTTGGAACTAGCCTCCTACAATGAGCAGTTCTTC. Protein sequence: CASSLELASYNEQFF.

This chain links TRBV5-1 with TRBJ2-1; 8 bases line up with TRBD2. Germline lookup yields CDR1 SGHRS and CDR2 YFSETQ. CDR3 length equals 15 residues. V was pared by 4 bases and J by 4 bases, with 7 bases of the junction left unmatched. The CDR3 nucleotides read TGCGCCAGCAGCGTCACTAGCGGACGTTACAATGAGCAGTTCTTC. As protein: CASSVTSGRYNEQFF.

Concerning this clone: Other DNA sequences in this specimen translate into the identical CDR3. V and J are TRBV15 and TRBJ1-3; a weak D match, TRBD1 (5 bases). V was cut by 4 bases and J by 0 bases, with 7 bases left in between. Germline V lookup: CDR1 LNHNV, CDR2 YYDKDF (reference sequence). The CDR3 covers 14 residues. The CDR3: CATSTDSSGNTIYF. The CDR3, as DNA: TGTGCCACCAGCACTGACAGCTCTGGAAACACCATATATTTT. Combining the CDR3 with reference TRBV15 and TRBJ1-3 gives the whole variable domain DAMVIQNPRYQVTQFGKPVTLSCSQTLNHNVMYWYQQKSSQAPKLLFHYYDKDFNNEADTPDNFQSRRPNTSFCFLDIRSPGLGDTAMYLCATSTDSSGNTIYFGEGSWLTVV.

This clone was counted once. The CDR3 sequence is CASSTPTGVGNTIYF. The CDR3 nucleotides are TGTGCCAGTAGTACCCCCACAGGGGTCGGAAACACCATATATTTT. The chain links TRBV19 to TRBJ1-3, with TRBD1 matching over 7 bases. The CDR3 sequence is 15 residues long. The ends lost 4 bases at V and 4 bases at J; junction bases unmatched: 7. CDR1 is LNHDA, CDR2 SQIVND, per germline (reference sequence).

CDR3: CASKGQGVWEQYF. DNA of the CDR3: TGTGCCAGCAAGGGACAGGGGGTTTGGGAGCAGTACTTC. J is TRBJ2-7 and V is TRBV25-1; 11 bases map to TRBD1. This CDR3 has 13 residues. The J segment lost 7 bases and the V segment lost 7 bases, leaving 6 bases of the junction unmatched. CDR1 is MGHDK, CDR2 SYGVNS, per germline.

V and J are TRBV7-9 and TRBJ1-1; the D is unclear. V was shortened by 5 bases and J by 4 bases, with 11 bases between the two germline ends. CDR3 length equals 13 residues. Germline V gives CDR1 SEHNR, CDR2 FQNEAQ (reference sequence). Written as DNA, the CDR3 is TGTGCCAGCAGCAGACTCGGGTTCACTGAAGCTTTCTTT. This codes for CASSRLGFTEAFF.

V gene TRBV27 combines with J gene TRBJ1-5, with 7 nucleotides matching TRBD1. The germline CDR1 and CDR2 sequences are MNHEY and SMNVEV (reference sequence). Germline trimming cut 2 bases from V and 4 bases from J; bases unmatched to any gene: 2. The CDR3 runs 14 residues. CDR3 bases: TGTGCCAGCAGTTTAGGGACAGATAATCAGCCCCAGCATTTT. Amino acid sequence: CASSLGTDNQPQHF.

The V call is TRBV28, the J call TRBJ2-6; a possible D gene is TRBD1 (7 bases). The CDR3 contains 15 residues. The V end was cut by 6 bases, the J end by 4 bases, with 13 bases between. Germline V gives CDR1 MDHEN, CDR2 SYDVKM. CDR3: CASREGTAGANVLTF. Written as DNA, the CDR3 is TGTGCCAGCAGGGAGGGGACAGCCGGGGCCAACGTCCTGACTTTC.

The chain employs TRBV13 and TRBJ2-3, with D perhaps TRBD2 (6 bases). The CDR3 spans 14 residues. V was trimmed by 2 bases and J by 6 bases, leaving 12 bases between them. Per germline, CDR1 PRHDT and CDR2 FYEKMQ (reference sequence). CDR3 sequence reads: CASSLRERPDTQYF. The CDR3, as DNA: TGTGCCAGCAGCTTACGGGAGCGCCCCGATACGCAGTATTTT.